One sample yielded the 23 T cell receptor beta chains listed below, sequenced in a study of metastatic and nonmetastatic thyroid tumors. TCRdb re-clonotyped the PCR reads via MiXCR. The sample shows about 27,000 clones, 15% of them seen only once. Thyroid surgery was preceded by no treatment in any patient. The sample was blood. These receptors were taken from a male donor with papillary thyroid cancer or a benign thyroid nodule (not recorded which). Some clones in this sample may be carry-over from other donors' samples.

Here the CDR3 reads CAWSVGGQGESPLHF. The CDR3 region has the DNA TGTGCCTGGAGTGTAGGGGGACAGGGGGAGTCACCCCTCCACTTT. The gene calls are TRBV30 and TRBJ1-6, with 11 bases aligning to TRBD1. J was trimmed by 10 bases and V by 0 bases; bases with no gene match: 5. This CDR3 contains 15 residues. Germline values: CDR1 GTSNPN, CDR2 SVGIG (reference sequence).

Concerning this clone itself: This could be a read error, since a much larger clone is one nucleotide away. The CDR3 ends on some other residue instead of the conserved phenylalanine or tryptophan, so this is likely a read error. The genes are TRBV29-1 and TRBJ2-1; weak D call: TRBD1 (5 bases). This CDR3 comprises 11 residues. Per germline, CDR1 SQVTM and CDR2 ANQGSEA. V shed 6 bases and J shed 10 bases, with 13 bases lying between them. CDR3 DNA sequence: TGCAGCGTCGCCACAGGATGGGAGCAGTTCTTA. Amino acid sequence: CSVATGWEQFL.

This clone was picked up many times. The chain recombines TRBV20-1 with TRBJ2-7; D tentatively reads TRBD1 or TRBD2 (5 bases each). The V gene lost 5 bases and the J gene lost 2 bases, with 13 bases spanning the gap. Germline-derived CDR1 and CDR2 are DFQATT and SNEGSKA (reference sequence). The CDR3 runs 13 residues. This CDR3 reads CSARGKHAYEQYF. The CDR3 DNA sequence: TGCAGTGCTCGGGGCAAACACGCCTACGAGCAGTACTTC.

This clone is labeled medium-sized (0.01 to 0.1%). This chain joins TRBV27 and TRBJ2-7, with TRBD1 as a possible D gene (6 bases). Per germline, CDR1 MNHEY and CDR2 SMNVEV (reference sequence). The CDR3 is 15 amino acids. The V gene lost 3 bases and the J gene lost 3 bases, with 15 bases spanning the gap. The DNA for the CDR3 is TGTGCCAGCAGTTTTAAGGGCAGGGGAGACTACGAGCAGTACTTC. Translated: CASSFKGRGDYEQYF.

Many counts were recorded for this clone. One end of the junction does not line up with germline, which may come from a read error. The chain links TRBV28 to TRBJ2-7; TRBD1 might be the D (5 bases). Germline lookup yields CDR1 MDHEN and CDR2 SYDVKM. This CDR3 is built from 15 residues. The DNA of the CDR3 is TGTGCCAGCAGGTTATTGGGGCGAGTCTCCTACGAGCAGTACTTC. It translates to CASRLLGRVSYEQYF.

This clone was seen ten or more times. This chain links TRBV4-2 with TRBJ1-2, with D perhaps TRBD1 (5 bases). The germline V gene has CDR1 LGHNA and CDR2 YNFKEQ. V gave up 0 bases and J gave up 4 bases, with 6 bases separating them. The length of the CDR3 is 13 residues. The CDR3 DNA reads as TGTGCCAGCAGCCAAGATACAGGCTATGGCTACACCTTC. Protein product: CASSQDTGYGYTF.

This clone showed up many times. The gene calls are TRBV29-1 and TRBJ2-3; D not certain. The CDR3 is 10 residues long. V was clipped by 5 bases and J by 5 bases, with 5 bases between them. The germline CDR1 and CDR2 sequences are SQVTM and ANQGSEA. This CDR3 reads CSVKGDTQYF. The CDR3 DNA sequence: TGCAGCGTTAAAGGAGATACGCAGTATTTT.

This clone was seen more than once but under ten times. With a much larger clone just one base away, this may be a read error. The gene calls are TRBV5-7 and TRBJ2-5; TRBD2 aligns across 10 bases. TRBV5-7 counts as an open reading frame of uncertain function. The CDR3 totals 17 residues. CDR3 bases: TGCGCCAGCAGCGGGGACAGCGGGGGGGCCATAGGAGAGACCCAGTACTTC. Translated: CASSGDSGGAIGETQYF.

This clone occurred many times. The V and J genes are TRBV4-2 and TRBJ1-3; D ambiguous. The CDR3 is made up of 15 amino acids. Germline V lookup: CDR1 LGHNA, CDR2 YNFKEQ. The V end was cut by 1 base, the J end by 2 bases, with 9 bases between. CDR3 nucleotide sequence: TGTGCCAGCAGCCAAGCCGCACAGCCTGGAAACACCATATATTTT. This sequence encodes CASSQAAQPGNTIYF.

The sample holds a few counts of this clone. The germline gene is not matched at one end of the junction; a read error may be the cause. The rearrangement uses TRBV6-1 and TRBJ2-3; the D is unclear. Germline CDR1 reads MNHNS; CDR2 reads SASEGT. The CDR3 has 17 amino acids. CDR3 sequence reads: CASSEDGGGLGTDTQYF. CDR3 coding DNA: TGTGCCAGTAGTGAAGACGGCGGTGGCCTTGGGACAGATACGCAGTATTTT.

V usage is TRBV4-1 and J usage is TRBJ1-4; TRBD1 might be the D (6 bases). V lost 0 bases and J lost 11, with 19 bases in between. The CDR3 extends over 16 amino acids. Germline CDR1 reads MGHRA; CDR2 reads YSYEKL. The CDR3 here is CASSQDGGTTIEKLFF. The CDR3 nucleotides read TGCGCCAGCAGCCAAGATGGGGGGACAACTATTGAGAAACTGTTTTTT.

This clone was found many times. A much larger clone lies a single base off, so this may be a read error. The chain couples TRBV6-2 or TRBV6-3 to TRBJ1-1; TRBD1 agrees at 8 bases. Germline CDR1 reads MNHEY; CDR2 reads SVGEGT. V dropped 5 bases and J dropped 11; count of bases not matched to a gene: 10. The CDR3 is made up of 13 amino acids. The CDR3 coding sequence is TGTGCCAGCAGTCCCCAGGGGGCGCGGATGGCTTTCTTT. It codes for CASSPQGARMAFF.

There are many counts of this clone. The chain employs TRBV7-8 and TRBJ2-7; TRBD1 is a possible D gene (6 bases). Trimming took 3 bases from V and 2 from J, leaving 8 bases between them. Germline CDR1 is SGHVS and CDR2 is FQNEAQ. This CDR3 has 13 residues. CDR3 sequence (DNA): TGTGCCAGCAGCTTGTGGGACACCTACGAGCAGTACTTC. This translates into CASSLWDTYEQYF.

This clone was seen repeatedly, ten times or more. The V call is TRBV30, the J call TRBJ2-7; D unclear. CDR3 size: 12 residues. The germline CDR1 and CDR2 sequences are GTSNPN and SVGIG (reference sequence). V lost 2 bases to trimming and J lost 1 base, with 6 bases between them. CDR3 residues: CAWSIVSYEQYF. The CDR3 region has the DNA TGTGCCTGGAGTATTGTATCCTACGAGCAGTACTTC.

This clone was detected ten times or more. The chain is built from TRBV20-1 and TRBJ1-5, with 7 bases matching TRBD1. CDR1 and CDR2 from the germline V gene are DFQATT and SNEGSKA (reference sequence). The CDR3 sequence is 13 residues long. V shed 2 bases, J shed 7 bases, and the junction held 5 bases outside the gene matches. CDR3 sequence reads: CSARKGGMQPQHF. CDR3 DNA sequence: TGCAGTGCTAGAAAAGGGGGCATGCAGCCCCAGCATTTT.

The table lists this clone with many counts. The V call is TRBV24-1, the J call TRBJ1-5; D is possibly TRBD1 (6 bases). The CDR3 consists of 14 residues. Germline assignment: CDR1 KGHDR and CDR2 SFDVKD. V lost 4 bases and J lost 5, with 11 bases in between. The CDR3 sequence is CATSDRGGYQPQHF. CDR3 coding DNA: TGTGCCACCAGTGACAGGGGTGGGTATCAGCCCCAGCATTTT.

This clone was seen ten or more times. The chain carries TRBV19 and TRBJ2-5; TRBD2 might be the D (6 bases). The germline V gene encodes CDR1 LNHDA and CDR2 SQIVND (reference sequence). This CDR3 spans 14 amino acids. V lost 5 bases, J lost 2 bases, and 12 bases lay in between. The CDR3 DNA reads TGTGCCAGTAGTTCTCCTCGGGGGCAAGAGACCCAGTACTTC. It encodes CASSSPRGQETQYF. Supplemented by reference TRBV19 and TRBJ2-5, the full variable domain reads DGGITQSPKYLFRKEGQNVTLSCEQNLNHDAMYWYRQDPGQGLRLIYYSQIVNDFQKGDIAEGYSVSREKKESFPLTVTSAQKNPTAFYLCASSSPRGQETQYFGPGTRLLVL.

This clone was seen repeatedly, ten times or more. The chain combines TRBV7-8 with TRBJ2-3; 8 positions agree with TRBD2. Germline CDR1 reads SGHVS; CDR2 reads FQNEAQ. J lost 2 bases, V lost 5 bases, and 12 bases had no gene match. The CDR3 covers 17 residues. The chain's CDR3 is CASSPSSGSQNTDTQYF. As DNA, the CDR3 is TGTGCCAGCAGCCCCTCAAGCGGGAGTCAGAACACAGATACGCAGTATTTT.

V and J are TRBV18 and TRBJ2-2; D is possibly TRBD1 (6 bases). Germline-derived CDR1 and CDR2 are KGHSH and LQKENI. This CDR3 has 19 amino acids. Trimming removed 1 base at V and 5 bases at J, with 23 bases between. CDR3 coding DNA: TGTGCCAGCTCACCACGGTTGACTCCACGAGCAGGGGAAACCGGGGAGCTGTTTTTT. It codes for CASSPRLTPRAGETGELFF. Full variable domain (missing parts from reference TRBV18 and TRBJ2-2): NAGVMQNPRHLVRRRGQEARLRCSPMKGHSHVYWYRQLPEEGLKFMVYLQKENIIDESGMPKERFSAEFPKEGPSILRIQQVVRGDSAAYFCASSPRLTPRAGETGELFFGEGSRLTVL.

This clone appeared many times. A much larger clone is a single base away; this may be a read error. This rearrangement joins TRBV11-3 to TRBJ2-7; TRBD1 is a possible D gene (6 bases). This CDR3 is built from 13 residues. The V gene lost 6 bases and the J gene lost 3 bases, with 12 bases spanning the gap. Looked up from germline, CDR1 is SGHNT and CDR2 is YENEEA. CDR3 sequence (DNA): TGTGCCAGCAGGGACAGATGCCGCTACGAGCAGTACTTC. It translates to CASRDRCRYEQYF.

This clone occurred many times. The gene calls are TRBV9 and TRBJ2-7; the match to TRBD1 covers 11 bases. Germline V CDR1 and CDR2: SGDLS, YYNGEE. This CDR3 comprises 16 residues. The trim removed 3 bases at V and 1 base at J, leaving 6 bases unmatched. Here the CDR3 reads CASSDGGTGGSYEQYF. CDR3 DNA sequence: TGTGCCAGCAGCGACGGAGGGACAGGGGGTTCCTACGAGCAGTACTTC.

Only a few counts were recorded for this clone. Different DNA sequences within this sample yield the same CDR3. This chain joins TRBV7-8 and TRBJ2-2, with 8 nucleotides matching TRBD2. CDR3 size: 16 residues. V lost 4 bases to trimming and J lost 7 bases; unmatched junction nucleotides: 11. Germline lookup yields CDR1 SGHVS and CDR2 FQNEAQ. CDR3 in DNA: TGTGCCAGCAGCTCGCTGGGAGCGGGAGACGTCGGGGAGCTGTTTTTT. Amino acids: CASSSLGAGDVGELFF. The full variable domain, with the rest looked up from reference TRBV7-8 and TRBJ2-2, is GAGVSQSPRYKVAKRGQDVALRCDPISGHVSLFWYQQALGQGPEFLTYFQNEAQLDKSGLPSDRFFAERPEGSVSTLKIQRTQQEDSAVYLCASSSLGAGDVGELFFGEGSRLTVL.

The table lists this clone with a few counts. CDR3 DNA: TGTGCCAGCAGTGCACAGGCCTACGAGCAGTACTTC. It specifies CASSAQAYEQYF. This chain links TRBV2 with TRBJ2-7; possible D gene TRBD1, 5 bases. This CDR3 spans 12 amino acids. Trimming took 4 bases from V and 2 from J, leaving 6 bases between them. Germline V gene sequence: CDR1 SNHLY, CDR2 FYNNEI.